This T cell receptor (beta chain) originates from a study of blood T cell repertoires in COVID-19. Study context: Whether acute or convalescent, the COVID-19 samples came from the United States, Italy and Spain.

Germline V gives CDR1 SGHAT, CDR2 FQNNGV. V lost 3 bases to trimming and J lost 13 bases; unmatched junction nucleotides: 9. The CDR3 loop spans 13 amino acids. Produced via immunoSEQ multiplex PCR; TCRdb's table is partial and in-frame only. This sample has about 87,000 clones; more than 75% occur once, and the top ten carry about 5%. The rearrangement links TRBV11-2 to TRBJ1-2; TRBD1 agrees at 9 bases. The clonotype was recovered from a woman aged 80 or over with acute or convalescent COVID-19. Sequencing was performed on peripheral blood. DNA for the CDR3: TGTGCCAGCAGCTTCCCGGGACAGGGCCCTTTCACCTTC. Its translation: CASSFPGQGPFTF.